The source of this TCR beta chain is a study of post-analysis software for immune sequencing data. Comments on this clonotype: The antigen remains unidentified.

This CDR3 is 15 amino acids long. The germline V gene has CDR1 ENHRY and CDR2 SYGVKD. The trim removed 4 bases at V and 3 bases at J, leaving 8 bases unmatched. Included in the TCR beta cDNA libraries were unique molecular identifiers. TCRdb reprocessed the PCR reads via MiXCR and lists one record per CDR3 protein. The data show 350,000 to 500,000 distinct CDR3 sequences, 39% seen once. Study outcomes and limitations: Patients showed TRBV5-6, TRBV5-1 and TRBV20-1 among five TRBV segments more frequent than in controls.

V and J are TRBV10-3 and TRBJ2-5, with 7 bases identical to TRBD1. The source material was blood. This TCR derives from a girl aged 2 to 9 with multiple sclerosis. CDR3 nucleotides: TGTGCCATCAGTGGGGTCCCGGGACAGAAAGAGACCCAGTACTTC. Encoded protein: CAISGVPGQKETQYF.